These 6 T cell receptor beta chains originate from one sample sequenced in a study of tumor and adjacent non-tumor tissue in lung cancer. This sample's RNA came from whole unsorted tissue. TCRbeta libraries were built with three rounds of nested PCR, modified from ARM-PCR. Each CDR3 protein is one row after TCRdb ran MiXCR on the multiplex PCR reads. The table lists 76,000 or so distinct CDR3 sequences, around 70% of them singletons. What was sequenced was lung tumor tissue. The receptors were gathered from a woman in her seventies with non-small cell lung cancer.

As to this clonotype: The junction departs from germline at one end; a sequencing error may be responsible. The J gene is TRBJ2-5, the V gene TRBV19; tentatively, D is TRBD1 (6 bases). Germline values: CDR1 LNHDA, CDR2 SQIVND (reference sequence). This CDR3 contains 15 residues. CDR3 nucleotides: TGTGCCAATAGCACCGACGGGACACTTCAAGAGGCCCAGTACTTC. The encoded protein is CANSTDGTLQEAQYF.

Worth noting for this clonotype: As the CDR3 is not closed by the conserved phenylalanine or tryptophan, this likely results from a read error. Because the CDR3's place on the DNA is in doubt, the DNA is left out and the CDR3 is given as listed by TCRdb. The chain carries TRBV24-1 and TRBJ2-1; the table's D call of TRBD2 was not tested on the DNA. Inclusive of both ends, the CDR3 amounts to 17 amino acids. Germline CDR1 KGHDR, CDR2 SFDVKD. This CDR3 reads CATSDFTSGLAGDEQFS.

The sample holds one count of this clonotype. A read error may produce the germline difference seen at one junction end. CDR3 residues: CASSLSPYEQYF. The CDR3 DNA follows: TGTGCCAGCAGCCTCTCTCCCTACGAGCAGTATTTC. The V gene is TRBV5-6, the J gene TRBJ2-7; no reliable D call. The germline V gene has CDR1 SGHDT and CDR2 YYEEEE. This CDR3 has 12 amino acids. Using reference TRBV5-6 and TRBJ2-7 for the parts outside the CDR3, the full variable domain is DAGVTQSPTHLIKTRGQQVTLRCSPKSGHDTVSWYQQALGQGPQFIFQYYEEEERQRGNFPDRFSGHQFPNYSSELNVNALLLGDSALYLCASSLSPYEQYFGPGTRLTVT.

With regard to this clonotype: The germline gene is not matched at one end of the junction; a read error may be the cause. This chain joins TRBV6-2 or TRBV6-3 and TRBJ2-1; D ambiguous. Germline V gene sequence: CDR1 MNHEY, CDR2 SVGEGT. The CDR3 has 14 residues. DNA for the CDR3: TGTGCCAGCAGCTACTCTACCTCCAACAATGAGCAGTTCTTC. This encodes CASSYSTSNNEQFF.

V and J are TRBV12-3 or TRBV12-4 and TRBJ2-1, with D maybe TRBD2 (6 bases). The V and J ends lost 0 bases and 7 bases respectively, with 19 bases between them. CDR3 length: 17 residues. CDR3 nucleotide sequence: TGTGCCAGCAGTTTAGCCAAATCGGGGGAGGTAGGTAATGAGCAGTTCTTC. This encodes CASSLAKSGEVGNEQFF.

As regards this clonotype: This may arise from a read error, as a much more abundant clone is one base away. The chain uses TRBV11-2 and TRBJ2-7; D remains unclear. The CDR3 is 13 residues long. Germline V gene data show CDR1 as SGHAT and CDR2 as FQNNGV. The CDR3 region is CGSSLAHNYEQYF. The CDR3 DNA reads as TGTGGCAGCAGCTTAGCACACAACTACGAGCAGTACTTC.